Shown below are 7 T cell receptor beta chains from a single sample sequenced in a study of T cells after yellow fever vaccination (dated 2019 in TCRdb). The protocol used for the library was 5' RACE. For sequencing, an Illumina NovaSeq 6000 was employed. TCRdb trimmed public reads at Q25 via fastp, called clones via MiXCR and kept in-frame beta chains. Each record represents a unique CDR3 protein, reported with the most common genes and DNA among its rows. For this sample there are over 300,000 distinct CDR3 sequences; roughly 4% appear just once. Roughly 25% of the sample belongs to the ten largest clones. The treatment or condition label here, explained by the study, means: live attenuated yellow fever vaccine strain. Here the sequenced sample was PBMCs, taken 5 days after the yellow fever booster vaccination. The receptors were sampled from a man aged 18 to 30 who received the YFV17D yellow fever vaccine.

The rearrangement joins TRBV24-1 to TRBJ2-5; 7 bases map to TRBD2. Germline CDR1 is KGHDR and CDR2 is SFDVKD. After removal of 9 bases from V and 2 bases from J, the junction contained 2 bases not matched to a gene. The CDR3 runs to 12 residues. DNA of the CDR3: TGTGCCACCGGGACTACTCAAGAGACCCAGTACTTC. This encodes CATGTTQETQYF.

There are many counts of this clonotype. The chain recombines TRBV7-2 with TRBJ1-3; no clear D. This CDR3 spans 14 amino acids. Deletions cut 0 bases from V and 5 bases from J, with 8 bases between. The V gene's germline CDR1 is SGHTA and CDR2 FQGNSA. In DNA, the CDR3 is TGTGCCAGCAGCTTAGCAGGGAAACGAAACACCATATATTTT. It specifies CASSLAGKRNTIYF.

The V gene is TRBV6-2 or TRBV6-3, the J gene TRBJ1-2, with no clear D. V was pared by 6 bases and J by 7 bases, with 9 bases between. This CDR3 region has 11 residues. The germline CDR1 and CDR2 sequences are MNHEY and SVGEGT. CDR3 residues: CASSPLSGYTF. CDR3 in DNA: TGTGCCAGCAGCCCCCTGAGTGGCTACACCTTC.

This clonotype was detected a few times. The V gene is TRBV10-2, the J gene TRBJ2-1; 7 nucleotides match TRBD2. Germline CDR1 WSHSY, CDR2 SAAADI. The CDR3 covers 13 residues. The V segment lost 2 bases and the J segment 10 bases; nucleotides outside the gene matches: 5. The chain's CDR3 is CASSEREGWEQFF. Written as DNA, the CDR3 is TGCGCCAGCAGTGAGAGGGAGGGGTGGGAGCAGTTCTTC.

V usage is TRBV29-1 and J usage is TRBJ2-3; D is tentatively TRBD1 or TRBD2 (6 bases each). Germline CDR1 reads SQVTM; CDR2 reads ANQGSEA. The V end lost 6 bases, the J end lost 6 bases, and 16 bases lay between the germline ends. This CDR3 is 13 amino acids long. The CDR3, as DNA: TGCAGCGTGGGGGGCCCGACCTACGATACGCAGTATTTT. Its translation is CSVGGPTYDTQYF.

The table lists this clonotype with a few counts. The chain employs TRBV4-2 and TRBJ2-2; D remains unclear. This CDR3 contains 15 residues. Per the germline V gene, CDR1 is LGHNA and CDR2 is YNFKEQ. V was cut by 4 bases and J by 0 bases, with 9 bases left in between. DNA for the CDR3: TGTGCCAGCAGCCCCCTAGGATCGAACACCGGGGAGCTGTTTTTT. It yields the protein CASSPLGSNTGELFF.

V usage is TRBV6-6 and J usage is TRBJ1-1, with TRBD1 identical over 7 bases. There are 14 residues in the CDR3. Trimming cost V 7 bases and J 5 bases; bases outside gene matches: 10. The germline V gene has CDR1 MNHNY and CDR2 SVGAGI (reference sequence). The CDR3 here is CASKQGLRWTEAFF. CDR3 bases: TGTGCCAGCAAACAGGGGCTGCGGTGGACTGAAGCTTTCTTT.